These 20 T cell receptor beta chains came from one sample sequenced in a study of CD4 T cells in relation to SARS-CoV-2 and coronaviruses. The unexposed donors gave CD4+ T cells in about 2010-2019, prior to COVID-19. After approximately ten days of culture, CD4+ T cells were isolated. Their specific antigens are unknown. TCRdb's table, derived via immunoSEQ multiplex PCR, lists solely in-frame clones and lacks some. The profile shows 25,000 or so clones, more than 75% of them singletons. Sequencing was done on a sample of CD4+ T cells from PBMCs, cultured in vitro. These TCRs come from a human donor in good health.

The CDR3 DNA reads TGCGCCAGCAGTCAATCAGTGCTGGGGGAACCTATTGAAAACACCATATATTTT. This encodes CASSQSVLGEPIENTIYF. The V and J genes are TRBV23-1 and TRBJ1-3, with a possible D match to TRBD1 (5 bases). TRBV23-1 is flagged as an ORF with uncertain function. This CDR3 spans 18 amino acids. V gave up 0 bases and J gave up 6 bases, with 21 bases separating them.

V is TRBV19 and J is TRBJ2-1; D gene unclear. The CDR3 loop spans 15 amino acids. The germline V gene has CDR1 LNHDA and CDR2 SQIVND (reference sequence). The V and J ends lost 4 bases and 5 bases respectively, with 15 bases between them. The DNA for the CDR3 is TGTGCCAGTAGTAACACCTTCCTATACCACAATGAGCAGTTCTTC. Residues: CASSNTFLYHNEQFF.

This chain's CDR3 is CATSRDFHEQYF. CDR3 DNA: TGTGCCACAAGCAGGGATTTCCACGAGCAGTACTTC. V is TRBV24-1 and J is TRBJ2-7; D perhaps matches TRBD1 (5 bases). V shed 10 bases and J shed 5 bases, with 14 bases lying between them. Per the germline V gene, CDR1 is KGHDR and CDR2 is SFDVKD. The CDR3 contains 12 residues.

This clone was seen only once. V and J are TRBV2 and TRBJ2-3; the match to TRBD2 covers 7 bases. Germline V CDR1 and CDR2: SNHLY, FYNNEI. With 6 bases clipped from V and 7 bases from J, the junction kept 10 bases outside the gene matches. The CDR3 has 14 residues. The CDR3 DNA sequence: TGTGCCAGCAGGGGGACTAACTCCTTAAATACGCAGTATTTT. Protein product: CASRGTNSLNTQYF.

The genes are TRBV30 and TRBJ2-1; D unresolved. The CDR3 extends over 15 amino acids. V was shortened by 4 bases and J by 3 bases, with 16 bases between the two germline ends. CDR1 and CDR2 (germline): GTSNPN, SVGIG (reference sequence). CDR3 nucleotide sequence: TGTGCCTGGATCTCCCCTAGGTCTGGCTACAATGAGCAGTTCTTC. Translating it yields CAWISPRSGYNEQFF.

The rearrangement uses TRBV6-5 and TRBJ1-3; D not resolved. CDR3 length: 14 amino acids. The ends were cut back, 3 bases at V and 0 bases at J, with 6 bases in the middle. Germline CDR1 and CDR2: MNHEY and SVGAGI. The CDR3 coding sequence is TGTGCCAGCAGTTATGACCACTCTGGAAACACCATATATTTT. It encodes CASSYDHSGNTIYF.

The chain is built from TRBV25-1 and TRBJ1-6, with D maybe TRBD1 (5 bases). Germline-derived CDR1 and CDR2 are MGHDK and SYGVNS. Trimming shortened V by 1 base and J by 5 bases, and 9 bases separated the two germline ends. The CDR3 totals 15 residues. For the CDR3, the DNA is TGTGCCAGCAGTGAATCGACAGTGGATAATTCACCCCTCCACTTT. As protein: CASSESTVDNSPLHF.

This sequence joins TRBV18 and TRBJ2-7, with 9 bases matching TRBD1. V was pared by 6 bases and J by 3 bases, with 3 bases of the junction left unmatched. Germline CDR1 KGHSH, CDR2 LQKENI. This CDR3 has 13 amino acids. The CDR3 is CASSPTGGYEQYF. CDR3 DNA sequence: TGTGCCAGCTCCCCGACAGGGGGCTACGAGCAGTACTTC. The full variable domain, with the rest looked up from reference TRBV18 and TRBJ2-7, is NAGVMQNPRHLVRRRGQEARLRCSPMKGHSHVYWYRQLPEEGLKFMVYLQKENIIDESGMPKERFSAEFPKEGPSILRIQQVVRGDSAAYFCASSPTGGYEQYFGPGTRLTVT.

This clone was recorded only once. The chain is built from TRBV2 and TRBJ1-3; D ambiguous. V shed 6 bases and J shed 4 bases, with 7 bases lying between them. Germline V gene lookup returns CDR1 SNHLY and CDR2 FYNNEI. The CDR3 is made up of 12 amino acids. The CDR3 DNA reads as TGTGCCAGCAGGAAAGAGGGAAACACCATATATTTT. It codes for CASRKEGNTIYF.

This chain uses TRBV3-1 (or the pseudogene TRBV3-2) with TRBJ2-3; tentatively, D is TRBD1 (6 bases). V shed 6 bases and J shed 1 base, with 11 bases lying between them. Germline V CDR1 and CDR2: LGHDT, YNNKEL (reference sequence). The CDR3 has 14 residues. CDR3 coding DNA: TGTGCCAGCAGTCTAGGGGGAGGCACAGATACGCAGTATTTT. Translated: CASSLGGGTDTQYF.

The rearrangement uses TRBV6-1 and TRBJ1-3; D call uncertain. V shed 1 base and J shed 3 bases, with 4 bases lying between them. Germline loops: CDR1 MNHNS, CDR2 SASEGT. CDR3 length: 13 amino acids. CDR3 sequence: CASSEGLGNTIYF. In DNA form, the CDR3 reads TGTGCCAGCAGTGAAGGGCTTGGAAACACCATATATTTT.

In its sample, this clone was seen once. The chain recombines TRBV18 with TRBJ2-7; weak D call: TRBD2 (5 bases). V shed 3 bases and J shed 2 bases, with 14 bases lying between them. Germline CDR1 reads KGHSH; CDR2 reads LQKENI. The CDR3 loop spans 15 amino acids. Written as DNA, the CDR3 is TGTGCCAGCTCACCCGGGGAGATCGGCCCCTACGAGCAGTACTTC. Translating gives CASSPGEIGPYEQYF.

The chain joins TRBV5-6 to TRBJ2-2, with 13 bases matching TRBD2. Germline V gene data show CDR1 as SGHDT and CDR2 as YYEEEE. The CDR3 runs 15 residues. Losses at the gene ends were 3 bases for V and 6 bases for J; bases not matched to a gene: 2. The CDR3 DNA follows: TGTGCCAGCAGCTCGACTAGCGGGAGGTCCGGGGAGCTGTTTTTT. Encoded protein: CASSSTSGRSGELFF. Filled out from reference TRBV5-6 and TRBJ2-2, the complete variable domain reads DAGVTQSPTHLIKTRGQQVTLRCSPKSGHDTVSWYQQALGQGPQFIFQYYEEEERQRGNFPDRFSGHQFPNYSSELNVNALLLGDSALYLCASSSTSGRSGELFFGEGSRLTVL.

This chain's CDR3 is CASSSGLAGTQYF. Here the CDR3 DNA reads TGTGCCAGCAGCTCGGGACTAGCTGGGACCCAGTACTTC. The chain carries TRBV28 and TRBJ2-5; 9 bases are shared with TRBD2. This CDR3 has 13 amino acids. Losses at the gene ends were 6 bases for V and 7 bases for J; bases not matched to a gene: 6. Germline values: CDR1 MDHEN, CDR2 SYDVKM.

V is TRBV6-5 and J is TRBJ1-1; no clear D. This CDR3 is built from 12 residues. V was pared by 6 bases and J by 0 bases, with 5 bases between. Germline CDR1 reads MNHEY; CDR2 reads SVGAGI. In nucleotides, the CDR3 is TGTGCCAGCAGGACTTTGAACACTGAAGCTTTCTTT. Protein sequence: CASRTLNTEAFF.

The CDR3 DNA reads TGTGCCAGCAGTTACAGCCCGGGACTAGCGAAGAATGAGCAGTTCTTC. This sequence encodes CASSYSPGLAKNEQFF. The V gene is TRBV6-5, the J gene TRBJ2-1, with 10 bases aligning to TRBD2. Per the germline V gene, CDR1 is MNHEY and CDR2 is SVGAGI. V trimming: 2 bases; J trimming: 7 bases; junction bases outside the gene matches: 8. The CDR3 contains 16 residues.

The chain combines TRBV7-9 with TRBJ2-1, with D unresolved. The CDR3 sequence is 13 residues long. Germline-derived CDR1 and CDR2 are SEHNR and FQNEAQ (reference sequence). Trimming cost V 2 bases and J 8 bases, with 10 bases left between them. This chain's CDR3 is CASSLLGFDEQFF. The CDR3, as DNA: TGTGCCAGCAGCTTACTGGGTTTTGATGAGCAGTTCTTC.

This clone has just a few counts. V usage is TRBV3-1 (or the pseudogene TRBV3-2) and J usage is TRBJ1-3, with D hard to call. Trimming shortened V by 4 bases and J by 4 bases, and 11 bases separated the two germline ends. The CDR3 has 14 amino acids. Germline-derived CDR1 and CDR2 are LGHDT and YNNKEL (reference sequence). The CDR3, as DNA: TGTGCCAGCAGCCCTACCGGGCCAGGAAACACCATATATTTT. It encodes CASSPTGPGNTIYF.

The chain couples TRBV19 to TRBJ1-4; a weak D match, TRBD1 (5 bases). V was cut by 8 bases and J by 4 bases, with 11 bases left in between. The CDR3 has 13 amino acids. CDR1 LNHDA and CDR2 SQIVND come from the germline V gene (reference sequence). The CDR3 loop is CASSEGINEKLFF. The CDR3 DNA reads TGTGCCAGTTCCGAGGGGATTAATGAAAAACTGTTTTTT. Combining the CDR3 with reference TRBV19 and TRBJ1-4 gives the whole variable domain DGGITQSPKYLFRKEGQNVTLSCEQNLNHDAMYWYRQDPGQGLRLIYYSQIVNDFQKGDIAEGYSVSREKKESFPLTVTSAQKNPTAFYLCASSEGINEKLFFGSGTQLSVL.

This clone has more than one count but fewer than ten. The chain links TRBV24-1 to TRBJ1-5; 9 nucleotides match TRBD1. V lost 0 bases to trimming and J lost 6 bases; unmatched junction nucleotides: 11. Germline V gives CDR1 KGHDR, CDR2 SFDVKD. The CDR3 length is 18 residues. The CDR3 loop is CATSDLPRGTGLAQPQHF. The CDR3 nucleotides read TGTGCCACCAGTGATTTGCCCAGAGGGACAGGGCTGGCTCAGCCCCAGCATTTT.